This TCR beta chain was found in a study of blood T cell repertoires in COVID-19. This table comes from immunoSEQ multiplex PCR, and its TCRdb copy is limited to in-frame clones, with some not included. This table has some 45,000 clones, around 82% appearing once. The CDR3 has 14 amino acids. The V and J ends lost 1 base and 1 base respectively, with 6 bases between them. The germline CDR1 and CDR2 sequences are SGHTA and FQGNSA. This clonotype was sampled from a woman aged 80 or older with acute or convalescent COVID-19. The chain joins TRBV7-2 to TRBJ2-3, with no clear D. The sample consisted of peripheral blood. The CDR3 reads CASSLVVRTDTQYF. In nucleotides, the CDR3 is TGTGCCAGCAGCTTAGTAGTGCGCACAGATACGCAGTATTTT.